This T cell receptor (beta chain) appears in the sequencing data of a study of identical twins. The V and J ends lost 7 bases and 0 bases respectively, with 16 bases between them. The CDR3 totals 15 residues. This clonotype appeared a few times. No antigen is known for it. Each CDR3 protein is one row after TCRdb ran MiXCR on the 5' RACE reads. This table holds about 570,000 distinct CDR3 sequences, approximately 10% found once. Study conclusions and caveats: Potential partial confounding of zero-insertion analyses by invariant MAIT and iNKT cells was noted.

The data were also submitted as part of a second study, on yellow fever vaccine responses in identical twins. That publication notes: Each twin's T cell response to the vaccine was reported to look partly convergent and partly personalized.

The sequence was collected from a young woman in good health. The chain recombines TRBV12-3 or TRBV12-4 with TRBJ2-7, with D possibly TRBD2 on 6 matching bases. The sequenced material came from PBMCs. This CDR3 is CASTLDAGGSYEQYF. CDR3 bases: TGTGCCAGCACCCTCGATGCCGGGGGCTCCTACGAGCAGTACTTC.